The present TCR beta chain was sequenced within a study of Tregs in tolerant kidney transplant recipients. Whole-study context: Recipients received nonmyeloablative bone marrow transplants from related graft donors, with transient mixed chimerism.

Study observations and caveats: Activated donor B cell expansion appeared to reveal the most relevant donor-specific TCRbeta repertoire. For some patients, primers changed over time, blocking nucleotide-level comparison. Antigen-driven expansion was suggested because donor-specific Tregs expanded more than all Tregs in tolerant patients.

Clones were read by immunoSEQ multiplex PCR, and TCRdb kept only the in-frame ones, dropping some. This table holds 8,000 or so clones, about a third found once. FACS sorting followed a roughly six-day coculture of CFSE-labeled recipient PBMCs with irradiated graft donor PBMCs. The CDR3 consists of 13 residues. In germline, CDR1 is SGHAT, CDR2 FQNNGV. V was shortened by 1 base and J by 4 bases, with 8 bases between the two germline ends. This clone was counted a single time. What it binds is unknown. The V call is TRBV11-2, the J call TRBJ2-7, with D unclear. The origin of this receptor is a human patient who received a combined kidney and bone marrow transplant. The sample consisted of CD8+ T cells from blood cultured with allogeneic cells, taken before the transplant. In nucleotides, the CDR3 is TGTGCCAGCAGCTTAGGGTACTCTTACGAGCAGTACTTC. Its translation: CASSLGYSYEQYF.